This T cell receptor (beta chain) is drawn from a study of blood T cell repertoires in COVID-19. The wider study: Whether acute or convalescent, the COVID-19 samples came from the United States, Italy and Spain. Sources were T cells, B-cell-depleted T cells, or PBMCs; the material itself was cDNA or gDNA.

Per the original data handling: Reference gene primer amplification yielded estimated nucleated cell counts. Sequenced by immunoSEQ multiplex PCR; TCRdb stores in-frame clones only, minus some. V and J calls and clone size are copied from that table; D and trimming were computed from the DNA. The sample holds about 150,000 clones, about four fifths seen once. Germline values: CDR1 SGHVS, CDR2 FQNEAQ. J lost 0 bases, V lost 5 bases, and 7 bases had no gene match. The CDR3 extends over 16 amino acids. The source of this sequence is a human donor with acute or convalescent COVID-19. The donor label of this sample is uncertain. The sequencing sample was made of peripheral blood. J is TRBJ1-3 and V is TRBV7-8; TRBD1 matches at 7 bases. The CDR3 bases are TGTGCCAGCAGCCCTGGGACAGCGAACTCTGGAAACACCATATATTTT. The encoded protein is CASSPGTANSGNTIYF.